These 23 T cell receptor beta chains originate from one sample sequenced in a study of CD8+ T cells in alopecia areata. The authors extracted RNA and reverse transcribed it into cDNA as the sequencing template. Some clones are missing from TCRdb's copy, which holds only in-frame ones; the method was immunoSEQ multiplex PCR. There are 270,000 or so clones in the sample, none observed a single time. After pooling, cutaneous lymph node cells were sorted with CD4, CD8alpha, NKG2D, NKG2ACE and other markers. The sequencing sample was made of CD4+ T cells sorted from a lymph node. The source is a C3H/HeJ mouse with alopecia areata. MHC haplotype of the mouse line: H2-k.

This clone turned up a few times. Germline and genes: mouse. Sequencing ends 4 residues short of the CDR3 end; the germline J gene provides the rest. The rearrangement joins TRBV14 to TRBJ2-7, with 8 nucleotides matching TRBD2. The CDR3 runs to 14 residues. Trimming at V came to 4 bases and at J to 1 base, leaving 4 bases not matched to a gene. The germline V gene has CDR1 SGHDT and CDR2 FRDEAV. The CDR3 here is CASSRRDWSYEQYF. Incomplete CDR3 DNA: TGTGCCAGCAGTCGTCGGGACTGGTCCTAT.

For this clone: All gene names here are mouse names. The read ends 4 residues shy of where the CDR3 ends; the end is completed using the germline J gene. The rearrangement uses TRBV31 and TRBJ2-3; tentative D call: TRBD2 (6 bases). V dropped 0 bases and J dropped 0 bases, with 10 bases sitting between them. From germline, CDR1 is GKSSPN and CDR2 SITVG. CDR3 length: 15 amino acids. CDR3 region: CAWSLVGTSAETLYF. Partial CDR3 DNA: TGTGCCTGGAGTCTAGTTGGGACTAGTGCAGAA.

Concerning this clone itself: Any gene name here is a mouse gene name. Sequencing ends 4 residues short of the CDR3 end; the germline J gene provides the rest. The chain combines TRBV5 with TRBJ1-1, with D possibly matching TRBD1 (5 bases). The CDR3 totals 14 residues. The germline V gene encodes CDR1 LGHNA and CDR2 YNLKQL (reference sequence). CDR3 region: CASSQGLGGKEVFF. The CDR3 bases that were read are TGTGCCAGCAGCCAAGGACTGGGGGGGAAA.

This clone was picked up a small number of times. Mouse germline and gene names are used. The sequence runs out 4 residues before the end of the CDR3; the remainder is reconstructed from the germline J gene. The same CDR3 arises from other DNA sequences in this sample as well. This chain links TRBV1 with TRBJ2-5, with D maybe TRBD1 (6 bases). V shed 3 bases and J shed 0 bases, with 10 bases lying between them. The CDR3 contains 15 residues. Germline values: CDR1 NSQYPW, CDR2 LRSPGD (reference sequence). The sequenced CDR3 bases are TGCACCTGCAGTGCGGCCGGGACAAACCAAGAC. This codes for CTCSAAGTNQD. The whole CDR3 sequence reads CTCSAAGTNQDTQYF.

This clone has just a few counts. Gene names are the mouse ones. Coverage ceases 4 residues before the CDR3 finishes, and the germline J gene fills in the end. The chain couples TRBV13-1 to TRBJ2-3, with a possible D match to TRBD1 (6 bases). The CDR3 length is 15 residues. CDR1 and CDR2 (germline): NSHNY, SYGAGN. Trimming pared 0 bases from V and 3 bases from J, leaving 11 bases between. The chain's CDR3 is CASSDVQGRAETLYF. The covered CDR3 bases are TGTGCCAGCAGTGATGTCCAGGGGAGGGCAGAA.

As concerns this clone: Mouse germline and gene names are used. The observed sequence ends 4 residues before the CDR3 terminus, with the missing tail filled in from the germline J gene. The chain has TRBV13-1 and TRBJ2-1; 10 bases line up with TRBD1. The length of the CDR3 is 16 residues. The germline V gene encodes CDR1 NSHNY and CDR2 SYGAGN. CDR3 DNA (partial): TGTGCCAGCAGTGATGCAGGAGGGACAGGGGTGGCT. Its protein product is CASSDAGGTGVA. The whole CDR3 protein is CASSDAGGTGVAEQFF.

Concerning this clone: The gene names here belong to mouse. The read ends 3 residues early relative to the CDR3; the germline J gene fills the gap. The chain uses TRBV19 and TRBJ1-6; D ambiguous. TRBJ1-6 is an ORF; its function is uncertain. V was clipped by 4 bases and J by 0 bases, with 8 bases between them. This CDR3 comprises 15 residues. Germline values: CDR1 FNHDT, CDR2 SITEND (reference sequence). Incomplete CDR3 DNA: TGTGCCAGCAGTGCCGCAGATTCCTATAATTCGCCC. It specifies CASSAADSYNSP. The entire CDR3 is CASSAADSYNSPLYF.

This clone has just a few counts. All gene names here are mouse names. The CDR3 here is CASSQGGNYAEQFF. The sequenced CDR3 bases are TGTGCCAGCAGCCAGGGGGGTAACTATGCT. The chain carries TRBV14 and TRBJ2-1; tentative D call: TRBD1 (7 bases). The CDR3 end lies 4 residues beyond the end of the read and is filled in from the germline J gene. The length of the CDR3 is 14 residues. Trimming took off 5 bases at V and 0 bases at J, with 9 bases between the two ends. From germline, CDR1 is SGHDT and CDR2 FRDEAV. The full variable domain, rest sourced from reference TRBV14 and TRBJ2-1, is EAGVTQSPRYAVLQEGQAVSFWCDPISGHDTLYWYQQPRDQGPQLLVYFRDEAVIDNSQLPSDRFSAVRPKGTNSTLKIQSAKQGDTATYLCASSQGGNYAEQFFGPGTRLTVL.

This clone was counted only a few times. Gene names and germline match the mouse. Read coverage stops 4 residues before the CDR3 terminus; the germline J gene supplies the remainder. The chain employs TRBV13-3 and TRBJ2-7, with TRBD1 matching 9 bases. The CDR3 loop spans 14 amino acids. CDR1 NNHDY and CDR2 SYVADS come from the germline V gene. V lost 0 bases to trimming and J lost 2 bases; unmatched junction nucleotides: 0. The CDR3 bases that were read are TGTGCCAGCAGTGATGGGGACAGGGCCTAT. It specifies CASSDGDRAY. The CDR3 reads in full as CASSDGDRAYEQYF.

As for this clone: Gene names and germline match the mouse. The CDR3 end lies 4 residues beyond the end of the read and is filled in from the germline J gene. The chain carries TRBV13-1 and TRBJ2-5; 12 positions match TRBD2. The germline V gene encodes CDR1 NSHNY and CDR2 SYGAGN. This CDR3 contains 16 residues. The sequenced CDR3 bases are TGTGCCAGCAGTGAGAGACTGGGGGGGCGCCGAGAC. It codes for CASSERLGGRRD. The whole CDR3 region reads CASSERLGGRRDTQYF.

Notes on this clone: Gene names are the mouse ones. The CDR3 region is CASSQEGLVSQNTLYF. CDR3 DNA, as far as it was read: TGTGCCAGCAGCCAAGAGGGACTGGTTAGTCAAAAC. The chain employs TRBV5 and TRBJ2-4, with TRBD2 matching 8 bases. The CDR3 end falls 4 residues outside the read, so it is completed with the germline J gene. The CDR3 consists of 16 residues. With 0 bases clipped from V and 0 bases from J, the junction kept 2 bases outside the gene matches. Germline V gene data show CDR1 as LGHNA and CDR2 as YNLKQL (reference sequence).

This clone was found a few times. The genes and germline here are from mouse. The DNA ends 4 residues before the CDR3 does, and the rest of the CDR3 is filled in from the germline J gene. Other DNA variants within this sample encode the same CDR3. The rearrangement joins TRBV13-2 to TRBJ2-7, with TRBD1 matching 9 bases. Germline V gene lookup returns CDR1 NNHNN and CDR2 SYGAGS (reference sequence). J gave up 2 bases and V 0 bases, and 0 bases lay outside the gene matches. The CDR3 totals 14 residues. CDR3 DNA, as far as it was read: TGTGCCAGCGGTGATGGACAGGGGGCCTAT. This codes for CASGDGQGAY. The whole CDR3 is CASGDGQGAYEQYF.

Comments on this clone: Genes and germline come from the mouse. Coverage ceases 4 residues before the CDR3 finishes, and the germline J gene fills in the end. The chain has TRBV2 and TRBJ2-2, with 11 positions matching TRBD2. This CDR3 spans 16 amino acids. The junction had 2 bases not matched to a gene; V was cut back by 1 base and J by 4 bases. CDR1 and CDR2 from the germline V gene are LGHNA and YSYQKL. CDR3 protein: CASSQALGGRTGQLYF. The CDR3 bases that were read are TGTGCCAGCAGCCAAGCACTGGGGGGGCGCACCGGG.

Worth noting for this clone: Gene names denote mouse genes. The read finishes 4 residues shy of the CDR3 end, and the germline J gene is used to complete it. The chain combines TRBV19 with TRBJ2-2; 8 nucleotides line up with TRBD1. CDR1 and CDR2 (germline): FNHDT, SITEND (reference sequence). With 4 bases clipped from V and 3 bases from J, the junction kept 5 bases outside the gene matches. CDR3 size: 15 residues. CDR3 sequence: CASSPTGGDTGQLYF. The CDR3 DNA, read in part, is TGTGCCAGCAGTCCTACAGGGGGAGACACCGGG.

There are a few counts of this clone. Gene names and germline match the mouse. Incomplete CDR3 DNA: TGTGCCAGCGGGGGGTTCTATGCT. It yields the protein CASGGFYA. The entire CDR3 is CASGGFYAEQFF. The chain uses TRBV13-1 and TRBJ2-1, with D tentatively TRBD2 (6 bases). The read finishes 4 residues shy of the CDR3 end, and the germline J gene is used to complete it. Trimming stripped 7 bases from V and 3 bases from J, with 8 bases between. The CDR3 covers 12 residues. The germline V gene encodes CDR1 NSHNY and CDR2 SYGAGN.

As to this clone: Genes and germline are mouse. The read ends 4 residues early relative to the CDR3; the germline J gene fills the gap. The V gene is TRBV31, the J gene TRBJ2-5; D gene uncertain. The length of the CDR3 is 11 residues. Germline V CDR1 and CDR2: GKSSPN, SITVG. The DNA read from the CDR3 is TGTGCCTGGAGTCTAAAAGAC. It codes for CAWSLKD. The full CDR3 protein reads CAWSLKDTQYF.

About this clone itself: Gene and germline names: mouse. The read comes to an end 4 residues before the CDR3 does, leaving the germline J gene to fill in the end. The V call is TRBV1, the J call TRBJ2-3; 11 bases are a match to TRBD2. Per germline, CDR1 NSQYPW and CDR2 LRSPGD (reference sequence). CDR3 length: 15 residues. CDR3 amino acids: CTCSPWTGGRETLYF. The CDR3 bases that were read are TGCACCTGCAGTCCTTGGACTGGGGGGAGAGAA. Using reference TRBV1 and TRBJ2-3 for the parts outside the CDR3, the full variable domain is VTLLEQNPRWRLVPRGQAVNLRCILKNSQYPWMSWYQQDLQKQLQWLFTLRSPGDKEVKSLPGADYLATRVTDTELRLQVANMSQGRTLYCTCSPWTGGRETLYFGSGTRLTVL.

This clone has only a few counts. Gene names are the mouse ones. The missing CDR3 end, 4 residues past where the read stops, is filled in from the germline J gene. The chain recombines TRBV13-1 with TRBJ2-7, with D possibly TRBD1 on 5 matching bases. The CDR3 is 12 residues long. Germline values: CDR1 NSHNY, CDR2 SYGAGN. The CDR3 is CASSSDSYEQYF. CDR3 DNA (partial): TGTGCCAGCAGTTCTGACAGTTAT.

This clone was counted only a few times. The genes are named according to mouse. Read coverage stops 4 residues before the CDR3 terminus; the germline J gene supplies the remainder. V and J are TRBV13-2 and TRBJ2-1; 12 bases align to TRBD2. CDR3 length: 14 amino acids. The junction had 4 bases not matched to a gene; V was cut back by 6 bases and J by 6 bases. Looked up from germline, CDR1 is NNHNN and CDR2 is SYGAGS (reference sequence). CDR3 DNA, as far as it was read: TGTGCCAGCGAGACTGGGGGGGCGCTTGCT. This codes for CASETGGALA. The CDR3 in its entirety is CASETGGALAEQFF.

This clone was counted between two and nine times. The gene names here belong to mouse. The read falls 4 residues short of the CDR3 end, and the missing part is taken from the germline J gene. The chain uses TRBV19 and TRBJ2-7; TRBD2 might be the D (7 bases). The CDR3 spans 14 residues. CDR1 is FNHDT and CDR2 is SITEND in the germline V gene (reference sequence). CDR3 loop: CASSKGGDGHEQYF. The CDR3 DNA, read in part, is TGTGCCAGCAGTAAGGGGGGGGATGGCCAT.

This clone showed up just a few times. Mouse gene names apply. The read halts 4 residues ahead of the CDR3 end, with the missing end drawn from the germline J gene. The V call is TRBV13-3, the J call TRBJ2-3, with 7 bases fitting TRBD1. J gave up 1 base and V 4 bases, and 3 bases lay outside the gene matches. The CDR3 consists of 14 residues. Germline V gives CDR1 NNHDY, CDR2 SYVADS. The CDR3 bases that were read are TGTGCCAGCAGTCAGGGGGATCGTGCAGAA. This encodes CASSQGDRAE. The whole CDR3 sequence is CASSQGDRAETLYF.

This clone has only a few counts. Germline and genes here are mouse. Coverage ceases 4 residues before the CDR3 finishes, and the germline J gene fills in the end. The rearrangement links TRBV13-2 to TRBJ2-7; no definite D call. This CDR3 contains 13 residues. Germline values: CDR1 NNHNN, CDR2 SYGAGS (reference sequence). This CDR3 is CASGDAANYEQYF. CDR3 bases read: TGTGCCAGCGGTGATGCAGCCAATTAT.

Concerning this clone: Gene names and germline match the mouse. The read stops 4 residues short of the end of the CDR3; the missing end is completed from the germline J gene. This sample also contains other DNA sequences that code for the same CDR3. This chain joins TRBV31 and TRBJ1-2; 12 bases map to TRBD1. CDR1 GKSSPN and CDR2 SITVG come from the germline V gene. The CDR3 totals 14 residues. The CDR3: CAWSLGTGGPDYTF. The CDR3 bases that were read are TGTGCCTGGAGTCTAGGGACAGGGGGCCCC.